The 16 T cell receptor beta chains below all came from one sample that was sequenced in a study of blood T cell repertoires in COVID-19. The repertoire was sequenced with immunoSEQ multiplex PCR; TCRdb's copy has only in-frame clones and lacks some. The data contain approximately 450,000 clones, 80% to 90% of them singletons. Sequencing input: peripheral blood. The source of these receptors is a woman younger than 45 with acute or convalescent COVID-19.

Concerning this clone itself: A read error may produce the germline difference seen at one junction end. This rearrangement joins TRBV10-1 to TRBJ1-2; the D gene is possibly TRBD1 (6 bases). This CDR3 is 8 amino acids long. The V gene's germline CDR1 is WNHNN and CDR2 SYGVQD (reference sequence). CDR3 DNA: TGCGCCAGCAGTATACAGGGCTTC. It is translated as CASSIQGF.

V and J are TRBV5-1 and TRBJ1-1; 8 bases are a match to TRBD1. CDR3 size: 12 residues. The germline V gene encodes CDR1 SGHRS and CDR2 YFSETQ. V lost 7 bases to trimming and J lost 1 base; unmatched junction nucleotides: 0. CDR3 loop: CASGTGNTEAFF. CDR3 DNA sequence: TGCGCCAGCGGGACAGGGAACACTGAAGCTTTCTTT.

The V and J genes are TRBV23-1 and TRBJ1-1, with 9 positions matching TRBD1. TRBV23-1 has ORF status, its function being uncertain. This CDR3 comprises 16 residues. V lost 0 bases, J lost 5 bases, and 7 bases stayed unmatched. CDR3 amino acids: CASSQSGQGIITEAFF. DNA of the CDR3: TGCGCCAGCAGTCAATCGGGACAGGGAATAATTACTGAAGCTTTCTTT.

A single count supports this clone. The chain has TRBV4-2 and TRBJ2-3; TRBD2 aligns across 14 bases. The ends lost 4 bases at V and 0 bases at J; junction bases unmatched: 6. Germline V CDR1 and CDR2: LGHNA, YNFKEQ. The CDR3 totals 18 residues. The CDR3 sequence: CASSPGLAGGGSTDTQYF. CDR3 DNA sequence: TGTGCCAGCAGCCCCGGACTAGCGGGGGGAGGGAGCACAGATACGCAGTATTTT.

This chain links TRBV5-4 with TRBJ2-7; D ambiguous. The CDR3 covers 13 residues. Germline V gives CDR1 SGHNT, CDR2 YYREEE (reference sequence). With 3 bases removed from V and 1 base from J, the gap between germline ends came to 8 bases. DNA for the CDR3: TGTGCCAGCAGCTATGGCAGGTCCTACGAGCAGTACTTC. It translates to CASSYGRSYEQYF.

The chain employs TRBV10-2 and TRBJ1-5; a possible D gene is TRBD1 (6 bases). Germline CDR1 WSHSY, CDR2 SAAADI. Trimming left V 3 bases short and J 6 bases short, with 15 bases between. This CDR3 is 15 amino acids long. In DNA, the CDR3 is TGCGCCAGCAGTGAAAAAACGGCAGGGGCTCAGCCCCAGCATTTT. It translates to CASSEKTAGAQPQHF.

The rearrangement links TRBV28 to TRBJ2-5; D possibly corresponds to TRBD2 (6 bases). This CDR3 spans 15 amino acids. Trimming took 5 bases from V and 2 from J, leaving 15 bases between them. Germline assignment: CDR1 MDHEN and CDR2 SYDVKM. CDR3 amino acids: CASSGGSSGQETQYF. DNA of the CDR3: TGTGCCAGCAGTGGGGGGTCGAGCGGACAAGAGACCCAGTACTTC.

The chain links TRBV28 to TRBJ1-6; the match to TRBD1 covers 7 bases. The V gene's germline CDR1 is MDHEN and CDR2 SYDVKM. The CDR3 is 16 amino acids. Trimming took 8 bases from V and 0 from J; bases not matched to a gene: 7. The CDR3 nucleotides read TGTGCCAGCCGGGGACAGCTCCACTCCTATAATTCACCCCTCCACTTT. This gives the protein CASRGQLHSYNSPLHF. The full variable domain, its missing parts supplied by reference TRBV28 and TRBJ1-6, is DVKVTQSSRYLVKRTGEKVFLECVQDMDHENMFWYRQDPGLGLRLIYFSYDVKMKEKGDIPEGYSVSREKKERFSLILESASTNQTSMYLCASRGQLHSYNSPLHFGNGTRLTVT.

The chain couples TRBV30 to TRBJ2-7, with D perhaps TRBD2 (6 bases). In germline, CDR1 is GTSNPN, CDR2 SVGIG (reference sequence). The CDR3 contains 17 residues. Trimming took off 4 bases at V and 1 base at J, with 23 bases between the two ends. CDR3 DNA: TGTGCCTGGAATCCGGGACTGACTTCTTCAAAATCCTACGAGCAGTACTTC. This encodes CAWNPGLTSSKSYEQYF.

The chain combines TRBV28 with TRBJ2-2; weak D call: TRBD1 (5 bases). The CDR3 is 14 amino acids. CDR1 MDHEN and CDR2 SYDVKM come from the germline V gene. The V end was cut by 3 bases, the J end by 4 bases, with 9 bases between. This chain's CDR3 is CASSFYRSTGELFF. The DNA of the CDR3 is TGTGCCAGCAGTTTTTACAGGTCCACCGGGGAGCTGTTTTTT.

To note about this clone: This sample includes further DNA sequences coding for the same CDR3. The genes are TRBV29-1 and TRBJ1-2; 7 bases agree with TRBD1. This CDR3 has 13 residues. The junction had 3 bases not matched to a gene; V was cut back by 3 bases and J by 2 bases. Germline V gene data show CDR1 as SQVTM and CDR2 as ANQGSEA. This CDR3 is CSVDRDRNYGYTF. Here the CDR3 DNA reads TGCAGCGTTGACAGGGACAGAAACTATGGCTACACCTTC.

The rearrangement joins TRBV9 to TRBJ2-7; TRBD1 matches at 9 bases. CDR1 is SGDLS and CDR2 is YYNGEE in the germline V gene. V lost 0 bases and J lost 5; bases outside the gene matches: 6. This CDR3 has 15 residues. CDR3 amino acids: CASSVDTGGGNEQYF. CDR3 coding DNA: TGTGCCAGCAGCGTAGATACAGGGGGCGGAAACGAGCAGTACTTC.

The chain employs TRBV5-5 and TRBJ2-2; D may be TRBD1 (6 bases). Germline values: CDR1 SGHKS, CDR2 YYEKEE (reference sequence). Trimming stripped 5 bases from V and 2 bases from J, with 10 bases between. The CDR3 contains 14 residues. In DNA form, the CDR3 reads TGTGCCAGCAGACAGGGTTTAAACACCGGGGAGCTGTTTTTT. Protein sequence: CASRQGLNTGELFF.

J is TRBJ1-2 and V is TRBV6-6; 7 bases line up with TRBD1. The CDR3 has 14 amino acids. V shed 6 bases and J 4 bases; nucleotides not matched to a gene: 8. From germline, CDR1 is MNHNY and CDR2 SVGAGI (reference sequence). The CDR3 sequence is CASRITGEVYGYTF. The CDR3 DNA reads as TGTGCCAGCAGGATCACAGGGGAAGTCTATGGCTACACCTTC.

This clone showed up many times. The chain joins TRBV2 to TRBJ2-1; a possible D gene is TRBD1 (6 bases). Trimming took 3 bases from V and 3 from J, leaving 12 bases between them. This CDR3 comprises 15 residues. Germline V gives CDR1 SNHLY, CDR2 FYNNEI. CDR3 residues: CASSEPGDLYNEQFF. The DNA for the CDR3 is TGTGCCAGCAGTGAGCCAGGGGACCTCTACAATGAGCAGTTCTTC. The full variable domain, its missing parts supplied by reference TRBV2 and TRBJ2-1, is EPEVTQTPSHQVTQMGQEVILRCVPISNHLYFYWYRQILGQKVEFLVSFYNNEISEKSEIFDDQFSVERPDGSNFTLKIRSTKLEDSAMYFCASSEPGDLYNEQFFGPGTRLTVL.

The genes are TRBV29-1 and TRBJ2-2, with 8 positions matching TRBD1. The CDR3 runs to 15 residues. Germline lookup yields CDR1 SQVTM and CDR2 ANQGSEA. V lost 0 bases and J lost 7; bases outside the gene matches: 7. The CDR3 DNA sequence: TGCAGCGTTGAAGACCCAGGGGGCTATGGCGGGGAGCTGTTTTTT. Residues: CSVEDPGGYGGELFF.